This T cell receptor (beta chain) was sequenced during a study of OX40 agonist ivuxolimab in advanced cancers. Study information: The mean age was 60 years, ranging from about 20 to 79, with around four fifths of participants male. Three patients, one with hepatocellular carcinoma and two with cutaneous melanoma, achieved partial responses.

Clones were sequenced by immunoSEQ multiplex PCR, and TCRdb holds only the in-frame ones, with some missing. The sample contains tens of thousands of clones, roughly 84% of which appear only once. Germline CDR1 SGHAT, CDR2 FQNNGV. Losses at the gene ends were 8 bases for V and 9 bases for J; bases not matched to a gene: 7. This CDR3 spans 12 amino acids. Blood specimens came from baseline, cycle 4 day 1, and cycle 7 day 1. The TCR comes from an adult with an advanced solid tumor such as melanoma, head and neck, liver or kidney cancer. This rearrangement joins TRBV11-2 to TRBJ2-3, with TRBD1 identical over 8 bases. The sequencing used CD4+ or CD8+ T cells sorted from blood, collected in a trial of the OX40 agonist ivuxolimab. The CDR3 spells CASATGGDTQYF. DNA for the CDR3: TGTGCCAGCGCCACAGGGGGAGACACGCAGTATTTT.